These 25 T cell receptor beta chains came from one sample sequenced in a study of T-cell reconstitution after alpha-beta-depleted transplantation in children. TCRbeta library construction was performed incorporating unique molecular identifiers. Via MiXCR, TCRdb re-called the PCR reads, giving one row per CDR3 protein. The sample yields some 350,000 distinct CDR3 sequences, roughly 15% seen once. The sequenced sample was PBMCs, mostly from graft donor cells, obtained 360 days after TCRalphabeta/CD19-depleted stem cell transplant. Source of these receptors: a male patient aged 2 to 9 who had a stem cell transplant for acute lymphoblastic leukemia, so the T cells may come from the graft donor.

The chain couples TRBV4-3 to TRBJ2-3; 8 bases map to TRBD2. The CDR3 consists of 17 residues. The junction had 12 bases not matched to a gene; V was cut back by 3 bases and J by 4 bases. Germline V lookup: CDR1 LGHNA, CDR2 YSLEER. The CDR3 sequence is CASSHVPGLGVADTQYF. CDR3 DNA sequence: TGCGCCAGCAGCCACGTGCCGGGACTAGGTGTCGCAGATACGCAGTATTTT.

For this clonotype: With a much larger clone just one base away, this may be a read error. The gene calls are TRBV5-6 and TRBJ2-3; weak D call: TRBD1 (5 bases). This CDR3 spans 15 amino acids. V lost 0 bases, J lost 7 bases, and 15 bases lay in between. CDR1 is SGHDT, CDR2 YYEEEE, per germline. In DNA form, the CDR3 reads TGTGCCAGCAGCTTGGACCAGGGAAGTACATATACGCAGTATTTT. Translation gives CASSLDQGSTYTQYF.

This clonotype appeared many times. The chain joins TRBV24-1 to TRBJ2-5; D not resolved. V lost 3 bases and J 9 bases, leaving 16 bases between the germline ends. CDR3 length: 14 amino acids. Germline V gene sequence: CDR1 KGHDR, CDR2 SFDVKD. The CDR3 DNA is TGTGCCACCAGTGATCAACAAGAAGAAGGTGCCCAGTACTTC. This codes for CATSDQQEEGAQYF.

This clonotype was seen more than once but under ten times. The chain joins TRBV7-9 to TRBJ2-1; TRBD2 matches 9 bases. The germline gives CDR1 SEHNR, CDR2 FQNEAQ (reference sequence). This CDR3 has 16 amino acids. Unmatched junction bases numbered 11, after V lost 5 bases and J lost 6 bases. CDR3 region: CASSLTGTSMSNEQFF. CDR3 nucleotide sequence: TGTGCCAGCAGCCTAACCGGGACTAGCATGTCCAATGAGCAGTTCTTC.

The rearrangement joins TRBV7-9 to TRBJ2-7; 8 bases align to TRBD2. CDR1 and CDR2 (germline): SEHNR, FQNEAQ (reference sequence). J lost 4 bases, V lost 6 bases, and 8 bases had no gene match. The CDR3 contains 14 residues. Here the CDR3 DNA reads TGTGCCAGCAGTTCCAGCGGGAGTGCGTACGAGCAGTACTTC. As protein: CASSSSGSAYEQYF.

The chain is built from TRBV27 and TRBJ2-7; 10 bases line up with TRBD2. The CDR3 has 15 residues. Germline CDR1 MNHEY, CDR2 SMNVEV (reference sequence). Trimming cost V 5 bases and J 4 bases; bases outside gene matches: 8. The CDR3 nucleotides read TGTGCCAGCAGTCCTACTAGCGGGACTTTGTACGAGCAGTACTTC. Translation: CASSPTSGTLYEQYF.

This clonotype was found many times. The CDR3 region is CSVGSGIRNEQFF. The DNA of the CDR3 is TGCAGCGTTGGATCTGGGATCCGCAATGAGCAGTTCTTC. This chain uses TRBV29-1 with TRBJ2-1; D uncertain. Germline values: CDR1 SQVTM, CDR2 ANQGSEA. The CDR3 totals 13 residues. With 4 bases removed from V and 6 bases from J, the gap between germline ends came to 13 bases.

This clonotype was picked up a small number of times. The genes are TRBV27 and TRBJ2-7; TRBD1 matches 7 bases. There are 14 residues in the CDR3. The germline CDR1 and CDR2 sequences are MNHEY and SMNVEV (reference sequence). V shed 6 bases and J 0 bases; nucleotides not matched to a gene: 5. This CDR3 reads CASRPGQSSYEQYF. The CDR3, as DNA: TGTGCCAGCAGGCCGGGACAGAGCTCCTACGAGCAGTACTTC.

This clonotype was seen at least ten times. This chain joins TRBV4-3 and TRBJ1-6; D gene unclear. V was cut by 1 base and J by 13 bases, with 17 bases left in between. The CDR3 totals 15 residues. Germline CDR1 and CDR2: LGHNA and YSLEER. The CDR3, as DNA: TGCGCCAGCAGCCAAGTCTTGGGAGGGTCATTGCCCCTCCACTTT. Its translation is CASSQVLGGSLPLHF.

This clonotype was found many times. This rearrangement joins TRBV27 to TRBJ2-3, with 9 bases fitting TRBD1. J gave up 4 bases and V 5 bases, and 4 bases lay outside the gene matches. Per the germline V gene, CDR1 is MNHEY and CDR2 is SMNVEV (reference sequence). The CDR3 totals 14 residues. CDR3 DNA sequence: TGTGCCAGCAGTCCCGGGACAGGGCCAGATACGCAGTATTTT. It specifies CASSPGTGPDTQYF.

This clonotype has only a few counts. The rearrangement uses TRBV30 and TRBJ1-1; 8 bases line up with TRBD1. This CDR3 spans 13 amino acids. V was pared by 8 bases and J by 11 bases, with 16 bases of the junction left unmatched. Germline loops: CDR1 GTSNPN, CDR2 SVGIG (reference sequence). The DNA of the CDR3 is TGTGCCCTCACTAACGACAGGGGCCAGAAGGCTTTCTTT. It is translated as CALTNDRGQKAFF.

This clonotype was counted only a few times. The V gene is TRBV10-3, the J gene TRBJ2-1, with 9 bases aligning to TRBD2. V was clipped by 8 bases and J by 5 bases; unmatched bases: 7. The CDR3 is made up of 14 amino acids. Germline V gives CDR1 ENHRY, CDR2 SYGVKD. CDR3 region: CAIRLAALDNEQFF. The CDR3, as DNA: TGTGCCATCCGACTAGCGGCTTTGGACAATGAGCAGTTCTTC.

This clonotype was recorded many times. The CDR3 sequence: CASSPLAGSPDTQYF. The CDR3 region has the DNA TGTGCCAGCAGTCCACTAGCGGGAAGTCCAGATACGCAGTATTTT. V gene TRBV6-1 combines with J gene TRBJ2-3, with 10 bases identical to TRBD2. CDR3 length: 15 residues. Germline lookup yields CDR1 MNHNS and CDR2 SASEGT. After removal of 5 bases from V and 4 bases from J, the junction contained 6 bases not matched to a gene.

This clonotype has more than one count but fewer than ten. This rearrangement joins TRBV20-1 to TRBJ2-3, with a tentative D call TRBD2 (5 bases). V was clipped by 5 bases and J by 10 bases, with 19 bases between them. Looked up from germline, CDR1 is DFQATT and CDR2 is SNEGSKA (reference sequence). This CDR3 comprises 13 residues. CDR3 coding DNA: TGCAGTGCTCCAGAGGGCCCTACGCGTGCGCAGTATTTT. Protein: CSAPEGPTRAQYF.

V and J are TRBV30 and TRBJ2-1; D gene unclear. The V end was cut by 3 bases, the J end by 2 bases, with 5 bases between. Germline CDR1 reads GTSNPN; CDR2 reads SVGIG (reference sequence). CDR3 length equals 12 residues. The CDR3 nucleotides read TGTGCCTGGAGGGAGACCTACAATGAGCAGTTCTTC. Translated, it gives CAWRETYNEQFF.

This clonotype was seen at least ten times. The chain joins TRBV15 to TRBJ2-5; a possible D gene is TRBD1 (6 bases). CDR3 size: 15 residues. The ends were cut back, 1 base at V and 1 base at J, with 10 bases in the middle. Germline assignment: CDR1 LNHNV and CDR2 YYDKDF (reference sequence). Written as DNA, the CDR3 is TGTGCCACCAGCAGAGGACGGACAGCCCAAGAGACCCAGTACTTC. Translating it yields CATSRGRTAQETQYF.

This clonotype was found a few times. This rearrangement joins TRBV11-1 to TRBJ2-7, with 9 bases aligning to TRBD2. Germline-derived CDR1 and CDR2 are SGHAT and FQDESV (reference sequence). This CDR3 is built from 22 residues. Trimming removed 0 bases from V and 2 bases from J; junction bases left unmatched: 23. This CDR3 is CASSLARQQWTSAPLYPYEQYF. The CDR3 bases are TGTGCCAGCAGCTTAGCGCGTCAGCAATGGACTAGCGCTCCTCTGTATCCCTACGAGCAGTACTTC. Full variable domain (rest looked up from reference TRBV11-1 and TRBJ2-7): EAEVAQSPRYKITEKSQAVAFWCDPISGHATLYWYRQILGQGPELLVQFQDESVVDDSQLPKDRFSAERLKGVDSTLKIQPAELGDSAMYLCASSLARQQWTSAPLYPYEQYFGPGTRLTVT.

This clonotype has just a few counts. The chain links TRBV6-1 to TRBJ2-2; perhaps TRBD2 as D (6 bases). The germline V and J ends were trimmed by 6 bases and 6 bases, with 17 bases remaining between them. Germline CDR1 reads MNHNS; CDR2 reads SASEGT. The CDR3 has 15 amino acids. As DNA, the CDR3 is TGTGCCAGCAGCCCCTGGGGCGGGATGGCCGGGGAGCTGTTTTTT. Its protein product is CASSPWGGMAGELFF.

This clonotype turned up a few times. The V gene is TRBV6-2 or TRBV6-3, the J gene TRBJ2-3; 12 bases fit TRBD2. In germline, CDR1 is MNHEY, CDR2 SVGEGT. Trimming removed 6 bases from V and 2 bases from J; junction bases left unmatched: 6. This CDR3 region has 16 residues. The CDR3 region is CASRPGTSGFTDTQYF. The DNA for the CDR3 is TGTGCCAGCAGACCTGGGACTAGCGGGTTCACAGATACGCAGTATTTT.

The chain's CDR3 is CASSLAANSPLHF. CDR3 sequence (DNA): TGTGCCAGCAGTTTAGCGGCGAATTCACCCCTCCACTTT. The chain uses TRBV27 and TRBJ1-6; D not resolved. The CDR3 extends over 13 amino acids. Germline lookup yields CDR1 MNHEY and CDR2 SMNVEV (reference sequence). V shed 2 bases and J shed 7 bases, with 6 bases lying between them.

This chain joins TRBV20-1 and TRBJ2-1, with D perhaps being TRBD1 or TRBD2 (5 bases each). This CDR3 region has 17 residues. V shed 1 base and J shed 3 bases, with 19 bases lying between them. CDR1 DFQATT and CDR2 SNEGSKA come from the germline V gene (reference sequence). The CDR3 protein is CSARALRDGWNYNEQFF. CDR3 in DNA: TGCAGTGCTAGAGCCCTTAGGGACGGATGGAACTACAATGAGCAGTTCTTC.

This clonotype was observed a few times. The rearrangement links TRBV25-1 to TRBJ2-2; D is uncertain. V gave up 6 bases and J gave up 4 bases, with 9 bases separating them. CDR1 is MGHDK, CDR2 SYGVNS, per germline. CDR3 length: 13 residues. CDR3 loop: CASRAHATGELFF. CDR3 nucleotide sequence: TGTGCCAGCAGAGCGCATGCCACCGGGGAGCTGTTTTTT.

The chain couples TRBV29-1 to TRBJ2-1; the D gene is possibly TRBD1 (5 bases). Germline assignment: CDR1 SQVTM and CDR2 ANQGSEA. The CDR3 spans 18 residues. V lost 7 bases and J lost 7, with 32 bases in between. The CDR3 nucleotides are TGCAGCGCCGGGCAGGGTCAGGTAGCACAGTGGGTATATAATGAGCAGTTCTTC. Protein product: CSAGQGQVAQWVYNEQFF.

This sequence joins TRBV2 and TRBJ2-2; TRBD2 matches 7 bases. The CDR3 contains 17 residues. Germline lookup yields CDR1 SNHLY and CDR2 FYNNEI. J lost 7 bases, V lost 3 bases, and 14 bases had no gene match. The CDR3 DNA follows: TGTGCCAGCAGTGATCCCCGGGACTACGGTCGAGACGGGGAGCTGTTTTTT. This sequence encodes CASSDPRDYGRDGELFF.

This clonotype was seen a few times. The V gene is TRBV27, the J gene TRBJ2-1; 10 bases match TRBD2. Germline-derived CDR1 and CDR2 are MNHEY and SMNVEV (reference sequence). This CDR3 contains 15 residues. With 4 bases clipped from V and 7 bases from J, the junction kept 7 bases outside the gene matches. The chain's CDR3 is CASSSPSGSMNEQFF. In DNA, the CDR3 is TGTGCCAGCAGTTCCCCTAGCGGGAGTATGAATGAGCAGTTCTTC.